The 25 T cell receptor beta chains in this list originate from one sample, sequenced in a study of control samples from healthy donors and cancer patients. The assay was immunoSEQ multiplex PCR, and TCRdb's table has in-frame clones only and misses some. The sample yields tens of thousands of clones, around 84% seen once. Sequenced input: PBMCs. The receptors stem from a man between 65 and 85 years old with lung cancer.

V usage is TRBV9 and J usage is TRBJ2-3; D is unresolved. The germline CDR1 and CDR2 sequences are SGDLS and YYNGEE. V was trimmed by 0 bases and J by 0 bases, leaving 8 bases between them. This CDR3 contains 15 residues. CDR3 in DNA: TGTGCCAGCAGCGTAGGATCGACCAGCACAGATACGCAGTATTTT. Its protein is CASSVGSTSTDTQYF.

The rearrangement joins TRBV30 to TRBJ1-6, with 8 bases matching TRBD1. Trimming at V came to 4 bases and at J to 9 bases, leaving 14 bases not matched to a gene. Germline V gene data show CDR1 as GTSNPN and CDR2 as SVGIG (reference sequence). The CDR3 contains 16 residues. CDR3 region: CAWTQLAGQGGSPLHF. CDR3 bases: TGTGCCTGGACCCAACTCGCAGGACAGGGAGGTTCACCCCTCCACTTT.

This clone was recorded once. The chain combines TRBV6-5 with TRBJ1-4; no firm D call. The CDR3 contains 13 residues. Germline assignment: CDR1 MNHEY and CDR2 SVGAGI. With 6 bases removed from V and 5 bases from J, the gap between germline ends came to 10 bases. CDR3 region: CASSVGRNEKLFF. The DNA for the CDR3 is TGTGCCAGCAGCGTCGGGAGAAATGAAAAACTGTTTTTT.

The J gene is TRBJ2-2, the V gene TRBV19; D might be TRBD2 (7 bases). The CDR3 totals 16 residues. Germline V gene data show CDR1 as LNHDA and CDR2 as SQIVND (reference sequence). The germline V and J ends were trimmed by 7 bases and 1 base, with 16 bases remaining between them. In nucleotides, the CDR3 is TGTGCCAGTAAGGGGGGGCAGGGGAGGAACACCGGGGAGCTGTTTTTT. Amino acids: CASKGGQGRNTGELFF.

This clone was seen only a few times. The chain combines TRBV29-1 with TRBJ2-1, with 11 bases matching TRBD2. This CDR3 has 16 residues. CDR1 is SQVTM and CDR2 is ANQGSEA in the germline V gene. Unmatched junction bases numbered 10, after V lost 1 base and J lost 8 bases. CDR3 nucleotide sequence: TGCAGCGTTGAAGCCCCCCTAGCGGGGGGCCGGGATGAGCAGTTCTTC. It specifies CSVEAPLAGGRDEQFF.

This chain joins TRBV11-2 and TRBJ2-3; the D is unclear. Trimming shortened V by 5 bases and J by 2 bases, and 8 bases separated the two germline ends. There are 13 residues in the CDR3. Looked up from germline, CDR1 is SGHAT and CDR2 is FQNNGV. CDR3 coding DNA: TGTGCCAGCAGCCTAGGTTTCACAGATACGCAGTATTTT. Encoded protein: CASSLGFTDTQYF.

The chain employs TRBV18 and TRBJ2-5; D unclear. The CDR3 contains 13 residues. Trimming cost V 6 bases and J 7 bases, with 15 bases left between them. The V gene's germline CDR1 is KGHSH and CDR2 LQKENI. For the CDR3, the DNA is TGTGCCAGCTCCGATGGGCCTTCCGGGACCCAGTACTTC. Its protein is CASSDGPSGTQYF.

The gene calls are TRBV20-1 and TRBJ2-7; possible D gene TRBD2, 5 bases. CDR1 is DFQATT, CDR2 SNEGSKA, per germline (reference sequence). V lost 7 bases to trimming and J lost 3 bases, with 10 bases between them. The CDR3 length is 11 residues. As DNA, the CDR3 is TGCAGTGGGAGGTCAAACTACGAGCAGTACTTC. Translation gives CSGRSNYEQYF.

This clone was counted once. The V and J genes are TRBV5-1 and TRBJ1-1; 7 bases align to TRBD1. CDR3 size: 16 residues. The germline V gene has CDR1 SGHRS and CDR2 YFSETQ. Germline trimming cut 4 bases from V and 1 base from J; bases unmatched to any gene: 10. In nucleotides, the CDR3 is TGCGCCAGCAGCCACCGACTCGGGACAGCGAACACTGAAGCTTTCTTT. It yields the protein CASSHRLGTANTEAFF.

This chain joins TRBV11-1 and TRBJ1-1; tentatively, D is TRBD1 (5 bases). CDR1 and CDR2 (germline): SGHAT, FQDESV (reference sequence). The CDR3 is made up of 15 amino acids. Trimming left V 0 bases short and J 6 bases short, with 14 bases between. The CDR3 coding sequence is TGTGCCAGCAGCTTAGCGTCGGCGGAGGGGTCTGAAGCTTTCTTT. It is translated as CASSLASAEGSEAFF.

This chain links TRBV2 with TRBJ2-7, with D tentatively TRBD1 (7 bases). Looked up from germline, CDR1 is SNHLY and CDR2 is FYNNEI. V was clipped by 7 bases and J by 0 bases, with 13 bases between them. CDR3 size: 14 residues. The CDR3 here is CASIGRGDSYEQYF. CDR3 nucleotides: TGTGCCAGCATCGGCAGGGGGGACTCCTACGAGCAGTACTTC.

V usage is TRBV5-8 and J usage is TRBJ1-1; D unresolved. Germline loops: CDR1 SGHTS, CDR2 YDEGEE. Trimming shortened V by 7 bases and J by 2 bases, and 18 bases separated the two germline ends. This CDR3 is built from 15 residues. CDR3: CASPRLDGLNTEAFF. CDR3 bases: TGTGCCAGCCCTCGGTTGGACGGCCTTAACACTGAAGCTTTCTTT.

This clone was recorded once. The rearrangement joins TRBV3-1 (or the pseudogene TRBV3-2) to TRBJ1-5; no firm D call. Trimming removed 1 base from V and 0 bases from J, with 7 bases in between. This CDR3 comprises 15 residues. Germline CDR1 LGHDT, CDR2 YNNKEL (reference sequence). CDR3 bases: TGTGCCAGCAGCCAAGGGGCTAATAGCAATCAGCCCCAGCATTTT. Translation gives CASSQGANSNQPQHF.

The chain couples TRBV19 to TRBJ1-3, with a tentative D call TRBD1 (5 bases). Trimming left V 5 bases short and J 0 bases short, with 14 bases between. Per the germline V gene, CDR1 is LNHDA and CDR2 is SQIVND (reference sequence). The CDR3 loop spans 16 amino acids. Here the CDR3 DNA reads TGTGCCAGTAGTCTCGCGCCGACAGCCTCTGGAAACACCATATATTTT. Translation: CASSLAPTASGNTIYF.

As concerns this clone: At one end, the junction sequence differs from germline, possibly due to a read error. The genes are TRBV7-9 and TRBJ2-1, with D possibly TRBD2 on 5 matching bases. The CDR3 contains 14 residues. The germline V gene encodes CDR1 SEHNR and CDR2 FQNEAQ (reference sequence). The CDR3 loop is CASSLAGTYNEQFF. CDR3 nucleotide sequence: TGTGCCAGCAGCCTAGCTGGCACCTACAATGAGCAGTTCTTC.

The chain combines TRBV19 with TRBJ2-2, with 10 positions matching TRBD2. Unmatched junction bases numbered 5, after V lost 9 bases and J lost 4 bases. The CDR3 contains 14 residues. CDR1 is LNHDA, CDR2 SQIVND, per germline (reference sequence). The CDR3 sequence is CASKRGGTTGELFF. The CDR3 nucleotides read TGTGCCAGCAAGCGGGGGGGCACCACCGGGGAGCTGTTTTTT.

The chain combines TRBV2 with TRBJ1-5; the D is unclear. The germline V gene encodes CDR1 SNHLY and CDR2 FYNNEI. Trimming cost V 6 bases and J 4 bases, with 13 bases left between them. The CDR3 sequence is 14 residues long. CDR3 sequence (DNA): TGTGCCAGCAGAGAAAGGGAAGGGAATCAGCCCCAGCATTTT. The encoded protein is CASREREGNQPQHF.

The V call is TRBV9, the J call TRBJ1-6; D is uncertain. This CDR3 is built from 15 residues. Trimming took off 0 bases at V and 2 bases at J, with 6 bases between the two ends. Germline assignment: CDR1 SGDLS and CDR2 YYNGEE. CDR3: CASSVDNPYNSPLHF. CDR3 in DNA: TGTGCCAGCAGCGTAGATAACCCCTATAATTCACCCCTCCACTTT.

The rearrangement uses TRBV3-1 (or the pseudogene TRBV3-2) and TRBJ2-1; 15 bases match TRBD2. The junction had 11 bases not matched to a gene; V was cut back by 8 bases and J by 3 bases. The CDR3 runs 18 residues. Germline CDR1 reads LGHDT; CDR2 reads YNNKEL (reference sequence). DNA of the CDR3: TGTGCCAGCTTCAAAGGACTAGCGGGGGGGGCTGACTACAATGAGCAGTTCTTC. It yields the protein CASFKGLAGGADYNEQFF.

The rearrangement links TRBV30 to TRBJ1-5; 8 bases fit TRBD1. CDR1 and CDR2 (germline): GTSNPN, SVGIG (reference sequence). The CDR3 extends over 14 amino acids. V gave up 1 base and J gave up 7 bases; unmatched junction bases: 6. The CDR3 DNA is TGTGCCTGGAGTGCGGGACAGGTCGGGCAGCCCCAGCATTTT. It yields the protein CAWSAGQVGQPQHF.

The V call is TRBV5-1, the J call TRBJ2-3; possible D gene TRBD1, 6 bases. Germline assignment: CDR1 SGHRS and CDR2 YFSETQ. There are 18 residues in the CDR3. The V end lost 0 bases, the J end lost 4 bases, and 21 bases lay between the germline ends. The CDR3 protein is CASSLVGASSIGPDTQYF. In nucleotides, the CDR3 is TGCGCCAGCAGCTTGGTGGGGGCTAGCTCGATTGGTCCAGATACGCAGTATTTT.

Only one count was recorded for this clone. This chain connects TRBV11-2 to TRBJ2-7; TRBD2 agrees at 7 bases. V lost 4 bases and J lost 4; bases outside the gene matches: 1. This CDR3 comprises 12 residues. The germline CDR1 and CDR2 sequences are SGHAT and FQNNGV. The CDR3 here is CASSWGGYEQYF. CDR3 sequence (DNA): TGTGCCAGCAGCTGGGGGGGATACGAGCAGTACTTC.

The chain uses TRBV7-9 and TRBJ1-6, with 9 bases that match TRBD1. Germline CDR1 and CDR2: SEHNR and FQNEAQ (reference sequence). This CDR3 has 14 amino acids. The J segment lost 7 bases and the V segment lost 4 bases, leaving 2 bases of the junction unmatched. In DNA, the CDR3 is TGTGCCAGCAGCTCCGACAGGGGGAATTCACCCCTCCACTTT. Translated: CASSSDRGNSPLHF.

This clone appeared a few times. This chain connects TRBV27 to TRBJ2-7; 9 bases line up with TRBD1. The V segment lost 5 bases and the J segment 7 bases; nucleotides outside the gene matches: 9. This CDR3 contains 14 residues. Germline-derived CDR1 and CDR2 are MNHEY and SMNVEV (reference sequence). The chain's CDR3 is CASSGNRGRSEQYF. The CDR3 DNA follows: TGTGCCAGCAGTGGAAACAGGGGGCGGAGTGAGCAGTACTTC.

The chain is built from TRBV5-6 and TRBJ2-7; D uncertain. The CDR3 spans 12 residues. Trimming shortened V by 6 bases and J by 1 base, and 8 bases separated the two germline ends. Germline assignment: CDR1 SGHDT and CDR2 YYEEEE. The CDR3 here is CASTDGSYEQYF. DNA for the CDR3: TGTGCCAGCACCGACGGTTCCTACGAGCAGTACTTC. The full variable domain, with the rest looked up from reference TRBV5-6 and TRBJ2-7, is DAGVTQSPTHLIKTRGQQVTLRCSPKSGHDTVSWYQQALGQGPQFIFQYYEEEERQRGNFPDRFSGHQFPNYSSELNVNALLLGDSALYLCASTDGSYEQYFGPGTRLTVT.